This TCR beta chain is drawn from a study of OX40 agonist ivuxolimab in advanced cancers. This CDR3 spans 14 amino acids. Germline V gives CDR1 MDHEN, CDR2 SYDVKM. Trimming stripped 2 bases from V and 8 bases from J, with 12 bases between. Sequenced by immunoSEQ multiplex PCR; TCRdb stores in-frame clones only, minus some. Here the sample spans more than 55,000 clones, around 90% being singletons. The chain employs TRBV28 and TRBJ1-4, with D tentatively TRBD1 (6 bases). This TCR came from an adult with an advanced solid tumor such as melanoma, head and neck, liver or kidney cancer. The sequenced sample was CD4+ or CD8+ T cells sorted from blood, obtained in a trial of the OX40 agonist ivuxolimab. This CDR3 reads CASSLGQGREKLFF. DNA for the CDR3: TGTGCCAGCAGTTTAGGGCAGGGGAGGGAAAAACTGTTTTTT.